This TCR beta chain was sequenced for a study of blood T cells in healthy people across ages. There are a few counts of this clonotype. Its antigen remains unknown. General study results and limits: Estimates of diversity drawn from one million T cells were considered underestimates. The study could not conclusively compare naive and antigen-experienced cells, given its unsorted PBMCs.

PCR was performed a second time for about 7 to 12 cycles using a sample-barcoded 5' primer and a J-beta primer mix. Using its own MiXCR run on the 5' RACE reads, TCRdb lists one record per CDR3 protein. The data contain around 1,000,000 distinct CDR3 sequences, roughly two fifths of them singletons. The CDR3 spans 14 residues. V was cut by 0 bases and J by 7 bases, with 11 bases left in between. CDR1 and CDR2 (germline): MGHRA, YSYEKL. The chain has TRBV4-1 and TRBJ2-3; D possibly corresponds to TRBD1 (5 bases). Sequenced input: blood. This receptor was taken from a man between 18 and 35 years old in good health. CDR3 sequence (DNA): TGCGCCAGCAGCCAAGAGGGGCTGCTCAATACGCAGTATTTT. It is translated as CASSQEGLLNTQYF.